These 30 T cell receptor beta chains were sequenced from one sample in a study of cytomegalovirus exposure and HLA in healthy donors. A multiplex PCR was run with 60 Vbeta primers and 13 Jbeta primers. Data came from immunoSEQ multiplex PCR; TCRdb stores just in-frame clones and leaves some out. The table has about 270,000 clones, around 86% seen once. The specimen sequenced was PBMCs. These receptor sequences come from a man in his forties in good health and CMV-seropositive.

The V and J genes are TRBV6-5 and TRBJ1-2; D might be TRBD1 (5 bases). The germline gives CDR1 MNHEY, CDR2 SVGAGI. CDR3 length equals 14 residues. V lost 4 bases, J lost 1 base, and 10 bases lay in between. The CDR3 loop reads CASSSGGHNYGYTF. The CDR3, as DNA: TGTGCCAGCAGTTCCGGCGGACATAACTATGGCTACACCTTC.

The chain carries TRBV5-1 and TRBJ2-3; D might be TRBD2 (5 bases). V shed 3 bases and J shed 0 bases, with 8 bases lying between them. The V gene's germline CDR1 is SGHRS and CDR2 YFSETQ. This CDR3 region has 14 residues. CDR3 residues: CASSWRTSTDTQYF. CDR3 bases: TGCGCCAGCAGCTGGAGGACTAGCACAGATACGCAGTATTTT.

This rearrangement joins TRBV27 to TRBJ1-2, with 7 positions matching TRBD1. Trimming cost V 5 bases and J 4 bases; bases outside gene matches: 7. The CDR3 runs to 14 residues. Per the germline V gene, CDR1 is MNHEY and CDR2 is SMNVEV (reference sequence). For the CDR3, the DNA is TGTGCCAGCAGTCCGCAGGGGACAGTCTATGGCTACACCTTC. Amino acid sequence: CASSPQGTVYGYTF.

V usage is TRBV4-1 and J usage is TRBJ2-7; 11 positions agree with TRBD2. This CDR3 has 15 residues. Unmatched junction bases numbered 4, after V lost 4 bases and J lost 2 bases. Germline CDR1 MGHRA, CDR2 YSYEKL. CDR3 nucleotide sequence: TGCGCCAGCAGCCCCGGGACTAGCGGCACCTACGAGCAGTACTTC. Amino acids: CASSPGTSGTYEQYF.

V usage is TRBV7-8 and J usage is TRBJ1-5, with 8 bases identical to TRBD1. After removal of 1 base from V and 4 bases from J, the junction contained 6 bases not matched to a gene. This CDR3 is built from 16 residues. Germline-derived CDR1 and CDR2 are SGHVS and FQNEAQ. The CDR3 protein is CASSLVQGVGNQPQHF. CDR3 DNA sequence: TGTGCCAGCAGCTTAGTACAGGGGGTAGGAAATCAGCCCCAGCATTTT.

This clone turned up a few times. The genes are TRBV4-1 and TRBJ1-5; TRBD1 matches 9 bases. The CDR3 length is 14 residues. V dropped 6 bases and J dropped 5; count of bases not matched to a gene: 5. CDR1 MGHRA and CDR2 YSYEKL come from the germline V gene. Here the CDR3 DNA reads TGCGCCAGCAGTCCTCGACAGGGGGATCAGCCCCAGCATTTT. It codes for CASSPRQGDQPQHF.

This chain uses TRBV5-1 with TRBJ2-7, with 11 bases lining up with TRBD1. V dropped 0 bases and J dropped 5; count of bases not matched to a gene: 1. The CDR3 has 14 residues. CDR1 SGHRS and CDR2 YFSETQ come from the germline V gene. CDR3 nucleotide sequence: TGCGCCAGCAGCTTGGCGGGACAGGGGGACGAGCAGTACTTC. It codes for CASSLAGQGDEQYF. Using reference TRBV5-1 and TRBJ2-7 for the parts outside the CDR3, the full variable domain is KAGVTQTPRYLIKTRGQQVTLSCSPISGHRSVSWYQQTPGQGLQFLFEYFSETQRNKGNFPGRFSGRQFSNSRSEMNVSTLELGDSALYLCASSLAGQGDEQYFGPGTRLTVT.

The chain links TRBV21-1 to TRBJ1-5; TRBD1 reflects the table's D call only, with no check against the DNA. TRBV21-1 counts as a pseudogene. There are 16 residues in the CDR3. CDR3 bases: TGTGCCAGCAGCCATGAGACAGGCGAAATGGGTCAGCCCCAGCATTTT. Translating it yields CASSHETGEMGQPQHF.

The chain combines TRBV27 with TRBJ1-5, with D unresolved. The ends were cut back, 5 bases at V and 0 bases at J, with 5 bases in the middle. CDR3 size: 13 residues. From germline, CDR1 is MNHEY and CDR2 SMNVEV (reference sequence). CDR3 nucleotide sequence: TGTGCCAGCAGTAACGGTAGCAATCAGCCCCAGCATTTT. Its translation is CASSNGSNQPQHF.

This clone has just one count. V and J are TRBV28 and TRBJ2-7; a weak D match, TRBD2 (7 bases). V was cut by 5 bases and J by 4 bases, with 15 bases left in between. Germline V gene sequence: CDR1 MDHEN, CDR2 SYDVKM. The CDR3 has 14 amino acids. This CDR3 is CASSPNGGLYEQYF. In DNA, the CDR3 is TGTGCCAGCAGTCCGAACGGGGGGCTTTACGAGCAGTACTTC.

The chain combines TRBV28 with TRBJ1-5; no clear D gene. V was shortened by 1 base and J by 2 bases, with 12 bases between the two germline ends. The germline V gene has CDR1 MDHEN and CDR2 SYDVKM. The CDR3 is 16 residues long. CDR3 in amino acids: CASSLYLATGNQPQHF. The CDR3 nucleotides read TGTGCCAGCAGTTTATATCTCGCTACGGGCAATCAGCCCCAGCATTTT.

The chain couples TRBV4-1 to TRBJ2-3, with 8 bases that match TRBD2. The junction had 7 bases not matched to a gene; V was cut back by 4 bases and J by 4 bases. Germline CDR1 reads MGHRA; CDR2 reads YSYEKL. The CDR3 sequence is 15 residues long. CDR3 sequence reads: CASSRGVAGPDTQYF. The CDR3, as DNA: TGCGCCAGCAGCCGGGGAGTAGCGGGACCAGATACGCAGTATTTT.

This clone was detected only once. The junction departs from the called germline gene at one end, perhaps through a read error. This chain links TRBV7-9 with TRBJ2-2, with a weak D call TRBD2 (5 bases). This CDR3 has 16 amino acids. From germline, CDR1 is SEHNR and CDR2 FQNEAQ (reference sequence). The CDR3 bases are TGTTCCAGCAGCCCCAACGACGGACTGTCGTTCCGGGAGCTGTTTTTT. Its protein product is CSSSPNDGLSFRELFF.

This clone was recorded a few times. The chain uses TRBV5-1 and TRBJ2-3, with 9 bases matching TRBD1. Germline loops: CDR1 SGHRS, CDR2 YFSETQ. The CDR3 sequence is 19 residues long. The junction had 21 bases not matched to a gene; V was cut back by 6 bases and J by 4 bases. For the CDR3, the DNA is TGCGCCAGCACACCGACAGGGGGAATGGGGGAGGGCCCCCCAGATACGCAGTATTTT. Translation: CASTPTGGMGEGPPDTQYF.

The chain links TRBV25-1 to TRBJ1-1, with D hard to call. The V gene's germline CDR1 is MGHDK and CDR2 SYGVNS. The CDR3 covers 12 residues. Trimming took 8 bases from V and 1 from J, leaving 8 bases between them. CDR3 coding DNA: TGTGCCAGCCGGACTGGGAACACTGAAGCTTTCTTT. Its protein product is CASRTGNTEAFF.

The chain recombines TRBV27 with TRBJ2-7, with 14 positions matching TRBD2. The CDR3 extends over 17 amino acids. V shed 6 bases and J 4 bases; nucleotides not matched to a gene: 11. From germline, CDR1 is MNHEY and CDR2 SMNVEV (reference sequence). The CDR3 reads CASSYPGLAGEGYEQYF. CDR3 nucleotides: TGTGCCAGCAGCTATCCGGGACTAGCGGGAGAAGGGTACGAGCAGTACTTC.

V is TRBV5-1 and J is TRBJ2-3; TRBD2 matches 11 bases. CDR1 and CDR2 (germline): SGHRS, YFSETQ. This CDR3 is 19 amino acids long. With V trimmed by 0 bases and J by 2 bases, 11 bases remained unmatched. The DNA of the CDR3 is TGCGCCAGCAGCTTGGGGGACAGACTAGCGGGACCCACCACAGATACGCAGTATTTT. Amino acid sequence: CASSLGDRLAGPTTDTQYF.

This rearrangement joins TRBV4-1 to TRBJ1-2; TRBD1 might be the D (5 bases). With 1 base removed from V and 7 bases from J, the gap between germline ends came to 16 bases. The V gene's germline CDR1 is MGHRA and CDR2 YSYEKL. The CDR3 contains 15 residues. The CDR3 DNA reads TGCGCCAGCAGCCAAGGTCCCAGGGTAGGCTCTGGCTACACCTTC. Amino acids: CASSQGPRVGSGYTF.

This clone was detected once. The chain carries TRBV28 and TRBJ2-5; TRBD1 matches at 10 bases. The CDR3 consists of 15 residues. The V and J ends lost 5 bases and 4 bases, in that order; junction bases with no gene match: 7. Per germline, CDR1 MDHEN and CDR2 SYDVKM. The CDR3 nucleotides read TGTGCCAGCAGTGCGACAGGGGGCCATGGAGAGACCCAGTACTTC. Its translation is CASSATGGHGETQYF. The entire variable domain, with the rest obtained from reference TRBV28 and TRBJ2-5, is as follows: DVKVTQSSRYLVKRTGEKVFLECVQDMDHENMFWYRQDPGLGLRLIYFSYDVKMKEKGDIPEGYSVSREKKERFSLILESASTNQTSMYLCASSATGGHGETQYFGPGTRLLVL.

A single count supports this clone. The chain carries TRBV7-2 and TRBJ2-3; TRBD2 matches at 12 bases. The CDR3 loop spans 15 amino acids. The germline V gene has CDR1 SGHTA and CDR2 FQGNSA. With 2 bases clipped from V and 3 bases from J, the junction kept 0 bases outside the gene matches. The CDR3 DNA is TGTGCCAGCAGCTTAACTAGCGGGAGGACAGATACGCAGTATTTT. It is translated as CASSLTSGRTDTQYF.

This clone was picked up a small number of times. The chain employs TRBV2 and TRBJ2-7; 7 nucleotides line up with TRBD2. The V gene's germline CDR1 is SNHLY and CDR2 FYNNEI. The CDR3 totals 12 residues. The J segment lost 9 bases and the V segment lost 6 bases, leaving 8 bases of the junction unmatched. CDR3 in DNA: TGTGCCAGCAGGGGCGGGGGAACTCGGCAGTACTTC. Its protein is CASRGGGTRQYF. Full variable domain (remainder filled in from reference TRBV2 and TRBJ2-7): EPEVTQTPSHQVTQMGQEVILRCVPISNHLYFYWYRQILGQKVEFLVSFYNNEISEKSEIFDDQFSVERPDGSNFTLKIRSTKLEDSAMYFCASRGGGTRQYFGPGTRLTVT.

This clone has more than one count but fewer than ten. The chain has TRBV6-5 and TRBJ1-1; the D is unclear. Germline V lookup: CDR1 MNHEY, CDR2 SVGAGI. CDR3 size: 12 residues. The V and J ends lost 6 bases and 3 bases respectively, with 8 bases between them. The CDR3 loop is CASSRRDTEAFF. The DNA of the CDR3 is TGTGCCAGCAGCCGGAGGGACACTGAAGCTTTCTTT.

The chain joins TRBV9 to TRBJ2-3, with TRBD2 matching over 10 bases. V trimming: 4 bases; J trimming: 2 bases; junction bases outside the gene matches: 4. This CDR3 is 15 amino acids long. CDR1 is SGDLS, CDR2 YYNGEE, per germline. The CDR3 spells CASSTGTSDTDTQYF. The DNA for the CDR3 is TGTGCCAGCAGCACCGGGACTAGCGACACAGATACGCAGTATTTT.

The CDR3 region has the DNA TGCGCCAGCAGCTTGGGACTCAACGGGGAGCTGTTTTTT. Translation: CASSLGLNGELFF. This chain uses TRBV5-1 with TRBJ2-2; D gene unclear. The germline CDR1 and CDR2 sequences are SGHRS and YFSETQ. The V and J ends lost 0 bases and 7 bases respectively, with 7 bases between them. This CDR3 spans 13 amino acids.

The chain couples TRBV19 to TRBJ2-1; TRBD2 might be the D (7 bases). The CDR3 covers 15 residues. The V and J ends lost 1 base and 8 bases respectively, with 15 bases between them. Germline V gene sequence: CDR1 LNHDA, CDR2 SQIVND (reference sequence). In nucleotides, the CDR3 is TGTGCCAGTAGTATAGGGGGGGGCGGACTCGATGAGCAGTTCTTC. This translates into CASSIGGGGLDEQFF.

The gene calls are TRBV5-4 and TRBJ2-7; 11 bases are shared with TRBD2. CDR3 size: 16 residues. Germline V gene data show CDR1 as SGHNT and CDR2 as YYREEE (reference sequence). V lost 0 bases to trimming and J lost 2 bases; unmatched junction nucleotides: 4. This CDR3 is CASSLGTSGRAYEQYF. The CDR3 nucleotides read TGTGCCAGCAGCTTGGGAACTAGCGGGAGAGCCTACGAGCAGTACTTC.

Here the CDR3 reads CASSQDPGYTEAFF. Here the CDR3 DNA reads TGCGCCAGCAGCCAAGATCCAGGGTACACTGAAGCTTTCTTT. The rearrangement links TRBV4-3 to TRBJ1-1; D perhaps matches TRBD1 (5 bases). Trimming pared 0 bases from V and 3 bases from J, leaving 8 bases between. The CDR3 has 14 residues. Germline V gene data show CDR1 as LGHNA and CDR2 as YSLEER.

This rearrangement joins TRBV7-2 to TRBJ1-1; D is undetermined. V shed 11 bases and J shed 3 bases, with 13 bases lying between them. Germline V lookup: CDR1 SGHTA, CDR2 FQGNSA. CDR3 size: 12 residues. The chain's CDR3 is CAGREGDTEAFF. Here the CDR3 DNA reads TGTGCCGGACGTGAGGGTGACACTGAAGCTTTCTTT.

This sequence joins TRBV15 and TRBJ2-1, with 7 bases matching TRBD2. This CDR3 is 15 amino acids long. Germline V lookup: CDR1 LNHNV, CDR2 YYDKDF (reference sequence). V was clipped by 0 bases and J by 2 bases; unmatched bases: 1. The CDR3 here is CATSRDSGTYNEQFF. CDR3 DNA: TGTGCCACCAGCAGAGACAGCGGGACCTACAATGAGCAGTTCTTC.

The V and J genes are TRBV5-6 and TRBJ1-2; tentatively, D is TRBD1 (6 bases). V dropped 3 bases and J dropped 0 bases, with 18 bases sitting between them. From germline, CDR1 is SGHDT and CDR2 YYEEEE. The CDR3 totals 17 residues. This CDR3 reads CASSWPPGTLSNYGYTF. In nucleotides, the CDR3 is TGTGCCAGCAGCTGGCCCCCCGGGACACTTTCTAACTATGGCTACACCTTC.